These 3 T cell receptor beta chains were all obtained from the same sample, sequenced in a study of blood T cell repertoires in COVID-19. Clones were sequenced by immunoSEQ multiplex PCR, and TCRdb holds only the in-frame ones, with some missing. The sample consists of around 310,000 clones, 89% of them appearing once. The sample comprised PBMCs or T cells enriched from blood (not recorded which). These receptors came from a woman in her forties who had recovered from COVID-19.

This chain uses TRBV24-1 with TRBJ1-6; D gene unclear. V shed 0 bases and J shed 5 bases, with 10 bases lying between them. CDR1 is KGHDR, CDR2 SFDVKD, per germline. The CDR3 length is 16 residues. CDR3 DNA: TGTGCCACCAGTGATTTGACCGGGAGGGATAATTCACCCCTCCACTTT. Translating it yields CATSDLTGRDNSPLHF.

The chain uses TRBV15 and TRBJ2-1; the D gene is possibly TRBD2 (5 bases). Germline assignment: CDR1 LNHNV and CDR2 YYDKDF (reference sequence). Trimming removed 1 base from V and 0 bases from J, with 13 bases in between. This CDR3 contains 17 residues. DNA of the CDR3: TGTGCCACCAGCAGAGTGGAGGTCCCGAGCTCCTACAATGAGCAGTTCTTC. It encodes CATSRVEVPSSYNEQFF.

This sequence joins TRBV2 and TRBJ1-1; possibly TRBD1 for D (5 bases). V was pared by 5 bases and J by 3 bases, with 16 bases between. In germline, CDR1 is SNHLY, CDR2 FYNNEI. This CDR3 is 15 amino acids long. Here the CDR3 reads CASSLGGRVHTEAFF. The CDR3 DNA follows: TGTGCCAGCAGTCTGGGGGGTCGGGTGCACACTGAAGCTTTCTTT.